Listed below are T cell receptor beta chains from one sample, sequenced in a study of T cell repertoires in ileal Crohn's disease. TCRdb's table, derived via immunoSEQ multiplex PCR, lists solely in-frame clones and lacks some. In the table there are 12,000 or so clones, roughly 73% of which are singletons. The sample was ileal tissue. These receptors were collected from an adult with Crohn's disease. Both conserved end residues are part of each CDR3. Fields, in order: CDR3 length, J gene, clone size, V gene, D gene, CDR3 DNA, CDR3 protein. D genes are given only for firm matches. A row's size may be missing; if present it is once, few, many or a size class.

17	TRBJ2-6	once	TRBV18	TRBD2	TGTGCCAGCCGCGGGCTAGCGGGGGCCTCTGGGGCCAACGTCCTGACTTTC	CASRGLAGASGANVLTF
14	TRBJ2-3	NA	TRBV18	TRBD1	TGTGCCAGCTCGCTTTCGGGACAGGGGAGTACGCAGTATTTT	CASSLSGQGSTQYF
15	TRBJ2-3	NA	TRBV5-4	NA	TGTGCCAGCAGCCCCGGACAGACTAGCACAGATACGCAGTATTTT	CASSPGQTSTDTQYF
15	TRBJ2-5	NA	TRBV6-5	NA	TGTGCCAGCAGTGCTAGATCAGGGGTTCGAGAGACCCAGTACTTC	CASSARSGVRETQYF
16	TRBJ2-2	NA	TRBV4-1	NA	TGCGCCAGCAGCCCCCCCTCGGGGTCCCCCCGGGGGGAGCTGTTTTTT	CASSPPSGSPRGELFF
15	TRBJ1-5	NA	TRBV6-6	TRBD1	TGTGCCAGCACCCCGGACAGGGGATTAAATCAGCCCCAGCATTTT	CASTPDRGLNQPQHF
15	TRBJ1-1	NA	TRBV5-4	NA	TGTGCCAGCAGCTTCTTGGGAGGTCAGCGGACTGAAGCTTTCTTT	CASSFLGGQRTEAFF
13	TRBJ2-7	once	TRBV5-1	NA	TGCGCCAGCAGCTTGGAGACTAACTACGAGCAGTACTTC	CASSLETNYEQYF
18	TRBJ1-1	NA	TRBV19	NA	TGTGCCAGTAGTATCCTGAGGTCGGGGAAGCCTAGCAACACTGAAGCTTTCTTT	CASSILRSGKPSNTEAFF
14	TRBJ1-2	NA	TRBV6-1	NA	TGTGCCAGCAGTGAAAGGCTTACAGTTGATGGCTACACCTTC	CASSERLTVDGYTF
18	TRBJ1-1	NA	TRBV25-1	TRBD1	TGTGCCAGCAGTGGACCGGGACAGGGAGGCCTAATGAACACTGAAGCTTTCTTT	CASSGPGQGGLMNTEAFF
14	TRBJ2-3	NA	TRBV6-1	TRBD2	TGTGCCAGCAGGCTAGCGGGAGGGCCAGATACGCAGTATTTT	CASRLAGGPDTQYF
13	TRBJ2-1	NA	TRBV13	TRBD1	TGTGCCAGCAGCTTAAACAGGGGTAATGAGCAGTTCTTC	CASSLNRGNEQFF
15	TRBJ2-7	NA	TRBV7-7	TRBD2	TGTGCCAGCAGCTTAGGGAGCGGGGAGTACTACGAGCAGTACTTC	CASSLGSGEYYEQYF
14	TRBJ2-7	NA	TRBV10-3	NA	TGTGCCATCAGTGAGTCGGGCTTTGCCTACGAGCAGTACTTC	CAISESGFAYEQYF
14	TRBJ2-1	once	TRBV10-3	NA	TGTGCCATCAGTGACCCCGACCGGGGGTATGAGCAGTTCTTC	CAISDPDRGYEQFF
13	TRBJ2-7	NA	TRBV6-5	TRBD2	TGTGCCAGCACGTCTAGCGGGGGGTACGAGCAGTACTTC	CASTSSGGYEQYF
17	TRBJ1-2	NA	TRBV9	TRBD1	TGTGCCAGCAGCGTAGGGCCCACAGGGGGCGTTAACTATGGCTACACCTTC	CASSVGPTGGVNYGYTF
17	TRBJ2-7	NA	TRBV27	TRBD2	TGTGCCACCCGTCCACTAGCGGGGGCCCGTTTCGTCTACGAGCAGTACTTC	CATRPLAGARFVYEQYF
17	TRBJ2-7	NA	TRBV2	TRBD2	TGTGCCAGCAGTGAAGCGCTTGGGAGAGCGGGGGTCTACGAGCAGTACTTC	CASSEALGRAGVYEQYF
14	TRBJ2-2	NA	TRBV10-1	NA	TGCGCCAGCAGTGACGCAGATAACACCGGGGAGCTGTTTTTT	CASSDADNTGELFF
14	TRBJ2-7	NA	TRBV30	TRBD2	TGTGCCTGGGGTAGCGGGAGGGACTCCTACGAGCAGTACTTC	CAWGSGRDSYEQYF
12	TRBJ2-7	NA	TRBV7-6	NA	TGTGCCAGCAGCTCCCCCCGGGGAGGGCAGTACTTC	CASSSPRGGQYF
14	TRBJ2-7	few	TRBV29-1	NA	TGCAGCGTTGAAGGGGGGGAGGTTGGAAGGGAGCAGTACTTC	CSVEGGEVGREQYF
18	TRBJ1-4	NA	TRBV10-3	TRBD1	TGTGCCATCAGCGCTGACAGGGGCGCTTGGTCCGTAGGGGAAAAACTGTTTTTT	CAISADRGAWSVGEKLFF
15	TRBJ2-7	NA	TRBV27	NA	TGTGCCAGCAGTTTATATCGGTCGGGGGGCAGCGAGCAGTACTTC	CASSLYRSGGSEQYF
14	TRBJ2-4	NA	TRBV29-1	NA	TGCAGCGTTGAATTGGACATACCCAAAAACATTCAGTACTTC	CSVELDIPKNIQYF
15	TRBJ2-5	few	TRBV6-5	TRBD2	TGTGCCAGCAGTTACTGGGGGACTAGCGGGGAGACCCAGTACTTC	CASSYWGTSGETQYF
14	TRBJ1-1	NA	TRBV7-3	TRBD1	TGTGCCAGCAGCCCCCGGGACAGGGGTGTGGAAGCTTTCTTT	CASSPRDRGVEAFF
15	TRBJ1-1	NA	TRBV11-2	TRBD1	TGTGCCAGCAGCTGGACCGGGACAGGGGGGACTGAAGCTTTCTTT	CASSWTGTGGTEAFF
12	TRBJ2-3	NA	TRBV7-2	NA	TGTGCCAGCAGCTTAGTAGGGGTCACGCAGTATTTT	CASSLVGVTQYF
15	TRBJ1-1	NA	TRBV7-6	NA	TGTGCCAGCAGCTTAGACTCCAGGGTACGAACTGAAGCTTTCTTT	CASSLDSRVRTEAFF
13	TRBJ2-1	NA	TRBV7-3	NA	TGTGCCAGCAGCTTAACATACTACAATGAGCAGTTCTTC	CASSLTYYNEQFF
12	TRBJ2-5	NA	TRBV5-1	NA	TGCGCCAGCAGTAGAACAGAAGAGACCCAGTACTTC	CASSRTEETQYF
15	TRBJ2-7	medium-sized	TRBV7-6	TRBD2	TGTGCCAGCAGCTTAGGCCGCGGGGGGGTCTACGAGCAGTACTTC	CASSLGRGGVYEQYF
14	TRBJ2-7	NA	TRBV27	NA	TGTGCCAGCAGTTTATCGGGGCCCTTGGGGGAGCAGTACTTC	CASSLSGPLGEQYF
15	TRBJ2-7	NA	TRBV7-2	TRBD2	TGTGCCAGCAGCCGGGACTACCGAGGGGCCTACGAGCAGTACTTC	CASSRDYRGAYEQYF
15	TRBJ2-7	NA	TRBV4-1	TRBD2	TGCGCCAGCAGCCAAGTGGCCGCGGGAGGGGACGAGCAGTACTTC	CASSQVAAGGDEQYF
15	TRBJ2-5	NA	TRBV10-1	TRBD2	TGCGCCAGCAGTGAAGGCCTAGCGGGACAAGAGACCCAGTACTTC	CASSEGLAGQETQYF
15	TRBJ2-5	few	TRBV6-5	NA	TGTGCCAGCAGTTACTCGTTTAGAGTCCAAGAGACCCAGTACTTC	CASSYSFRVQETQYF
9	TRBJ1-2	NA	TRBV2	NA	TGTGCCAGCTACGGTGGCTACACCTTC	CASYGGYTF
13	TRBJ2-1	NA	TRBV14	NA	TGTGCCAGCAGCCCCCAGGTTTACAATGAGCAGTTCTTC	CASSPQVYNEQFF
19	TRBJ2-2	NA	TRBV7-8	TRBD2	TGTGCCAGCAGCTTAGAGAAGGCTAGCGGGACCCCGAGGACCGGGGAGCTGTTTTTT	CASSLEKASGTPRTGELFF
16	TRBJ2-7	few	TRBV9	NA	TGTGCCAGCAGCCTCAATCCGGGACACCCTTTTTACGAGCAGTACTTC	CASSLNPGHPFYEQYF
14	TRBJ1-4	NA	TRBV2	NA	TGTGCCAGCAGTGAATGGGCAGATAATGAAAAACTGTTTTTT	CASSEWADNEKLFF
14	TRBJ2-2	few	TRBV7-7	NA	TGTGCTAGCAGCCCAGGGCCGAACACCGGGGAGCTGTTTTTT	CASSPGPNTGELFF
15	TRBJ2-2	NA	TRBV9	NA	TGTGCCAGCAGCGTAAGTTCTAGCGAGACCGGGGAGCTGTTTTTT	CASSVSSSETGELFF
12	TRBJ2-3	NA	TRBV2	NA	TGTGCCAGCAGCCTAACAGCAGATACGCAGTATTTT	CASSLTADTQYF
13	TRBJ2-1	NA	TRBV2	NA	TGTGCCAGCAGTCTTCTAGGGGTAGGCGAGCAGTTCTTC	CASSLLGVGEQFF
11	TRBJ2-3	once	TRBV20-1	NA	TGCAGTGCTAGAGACCTAGATACGCAGTATTTT	CSARDLDTQYF
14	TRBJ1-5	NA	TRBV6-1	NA	TGTGCCAGCTGGGCCCAACGCCAGGGCCAGCCCCAGCATTTT	CASWAQRQGQPQHF
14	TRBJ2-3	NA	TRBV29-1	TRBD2	TGCAGCGTTCAAGGAGGGACTAGCGGAGGCGCGCAGTATTTT	CSVQGGTSGGAQYF
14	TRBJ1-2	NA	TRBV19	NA	TGTGCCAGTACGAGAGCCGGGACTAACTATGGCTACACCTTC	CASTRAGTNYGYTF